Below are 29 T cell receptor beta chains sequenced from a single sample in a study of pediatric ulcerative colitis. Data came from immunoSEQ multiplex PCR; TCRdb stores just in-frame clones and leaves some out. The data contain roughly 64,000 clones, roughly nine tenths of them singletons. Sequencing was done on a sample of blood. Every receptor here comes from a boy between 10 and 17 years old with severe ulcerative colitis.

This chain connects TRBV6-1 to TRBJ1-5, with D tentatively TRBD1 (5 bases). The germline V and J ends were trimmed by 1 base and 11 bases, with 9 bases remaining between them. The CDR3 loop spans 12 amino acids. In germline, CDR1 is MNHNS, CDR2 SASEGT. The CDR3 sequence is CASSEGGAAQHF. The CDR3 nucleotides read TGTGCCAGCAGTGAAGGCGGGGCGGCCCAGCATTTT.

The DNA for the CDR3 is TGTGCCAGCAGCCATACAGGAACCACTGAAGCTTTCTTT. This codes for CASSHTGTTEAFF. The chain joins TRBV14 to TRBJ1-1; TRBD1 is a possible D gene (5 bases). Germline V gene data show CDR1 as SGHDN and CDR2 as FVKESK. CDR3 length: 13 amino acids. V was trimmed by 3 bases and J by 4 bases, leaving 9 bases between them.

This chain joins TRBV30 and TRBJ1-5, with 7 bases lining up with TRBD1. The CDR3 has 17 amino acids. V dropped 1 base and J dropped 2; count of bases not matched to a gene: 11. CDR1 and CDR2 from the germline V gene are GTSNPN and SVGIG (reference sequence). CDR3 in amino acids: CAWSGGAPGGGNQPQHF. The CDR3 DNA is TGTGCCTGGAGTGGGGGAGCTCCAGGGGGAGGCAATCAGCCCCAGCATTTT.

The V call is TRBV4-3, the J call TRBJ2-7; 10 positions agree with TRBD1. This CDR3 has 15 amino acids. Germline CDR1 is LGHNA and CDR2 is YSLEER. Trimming took 4 bases from V and 2 from J; bases not matched to a gene: 5. The CDR3 spells CASSRGTGDPYEQYF. The CDR3 region has the DNA TGCGCCAGCAGCCGAGGGACAGGGGACCCCTACGAGCAGTACTTC.

The chain carries TRBV11-3 and TRBJ2-7, with a possible D match to TRBD2 (6 bases). V gave up 1 base and J gave up 5 bases, with 9 bases separating them. CDR3 size: 13 residues. The germline CDR1 and CDR2 sequences are SGHNT and YENEEA. CDR3 loop: CASSLAAGHEQYF. CDR3 DNA sequence: TGTGCCAGCAGCTTAGCAGCGGGCCACGAGCAGTACTTC. Full variable domain (outside the CDR3, taken from reference TRBV11-3 and TRBJ2-7): EAGVVQSPRYKIIEKKQPVAFWCNPISGHNTLYWYLQNLGQGPELLIRYENEEAVDDSQLPKDRFSAERLKGVDSTLKIQPAELGDSAVYLCASSLAAGHEQYFGPGTRLTVT.

The chain employs TRBV19 and TRBJ2-2; D perhaps matches TRBD2 (6 bases). V dropped 3 bases and J dropped 3 bases, with 17 bases sitting between them. Germline CDR1 and CDR2: LNHDA and SQIVND (reference sequence). The CDR3 sequence is 17 residues long. CDR3 DNA: TGTGCCAGTAGTATTTATTCGGGGGAAGACGACACCGGGGAGCTGTTTTTT. Translated, it gives CASSIYSGEDDTGELFF.

In its sample, this clone was seen a few times. V usage is TRBV5-1 and J usage is TRBJ2-1; D ambiguous. The CDR3 contains 12 residues. V lost 0 bases, J lost 6 bases, and 4 bases lay in between. The germline CDR1 and CDR2 sequences are SGHRS and YFSETQ. The DNA of the CDR3 is TGCGCCAGCAGCTTGGGGAGCAATGAGCAGTTCTTC. Residues: CASSLGSNEQFF.

This rearrangement joins TRBV4-3 to TRBJ1-1; TRBD1 aligns across 8 bases. Germline V gene data show CDR1 as LGHNA and CDR2 as YSLEER. The CDR3 totals 14 residues. V shed 6 bases, J shed 5 bases, and the junction held 8 bases outside the gene matches. CDR3 nucleotides: TGCGCCAGCAGTCTGGACAGGGCAATAACTGAAGCTTTCTTT. This translates into CASSLDRAITEAFF.

A single count supports this clone. The chain combines TRBV7-2 with TRBJ2-7, with D perhaps matching TRBD1 or TRBD2 (5 bases each). Trimming shortened V by 2 bases and J by 5 bases, and 22 bases separated the two germline ends. The CDR3 totals 17 residues. The germline CDR1 and CDR2 sequences are SGHTA and FQGNSA. Here the CDR3 DNA reads TGTGCCAGCAGCTTATACTTTTTGGCAGGGAGCTTGGACGAGCAGTACTTC. Protein sequence: CASSLYFLAGSLDEQYF.

The chain recombines TRBV11-2 with TRBJ2-5, with a weak D call TRBD2 (5 bases). The germline CDR1 and CDR2 sequences are SGHAT and FQNNGV. This CDR3 comprises 15 residues. V was cut by 4 bases and J by 4 bases, with 16 bases left in between. The CDR3 sequence: CASSYLDSRIETQYF. CDR3 coding DNA: TGTGCCAGCAGCTACCTGGACTCAAGGATAGAGACCCAGTACTTC.

The rearrangement uses TRBV6-5 and TRBJ2-7; D ambiguous. The CDR3 is made up of 11 amino acids. Germline loops: CDR1 MNHEY, CDR2 SVGAGI. V shed 6 bases and J shed 5 bases, with 8 bases lying between them. The CDR3, as DNA: TGTGCCAGCAGAACGACCCACGAGCAGTACTTC. Amino acid sequence: CASRTTHEQYF.

This chain links TRBV14 with TRBJ1-1; weak D call: TRBD1 (6 bases). The CDR3 totals 14 residues. Germline loops: CDR1 SGHDN, CDR2 FVKESK. The germline V and J ends were trimmed by 0 bases and 8 bases, with 13 bases remaining between them. The CDR3 sequence: CASSQDRGWTEAFF. The CDR3 DNA follows: TGTGCCAGCAGCCAAGATAGGGGGTGGACAGAAGCTTTCTTT.

The gene calls are TRBV6-6 and TRBJ1-5; D gene uncertain. Trimming stripped 4 bases from V and 4 bases from J, with 8 bases between. This CDR3 has 13 amino acids. Germline V CDR1 and CDR2: MNHNY, SVGAGI (reference sequence). CDR3 sequence reads: CASSFSGNQPQHF. CDR3 nucleotides: TGTGCCAGCAGTTTCTCGGGTAATCAGCCCCAGCATTTT.

CDR3 sequence reads: CASSLPPSAAMYGYTF. In DNA, the CDR3 is TGTGCCAGCAGTTTACCTCCCAGTGCGGCCATGTATGGCTACACCTTC. The genes are TRBV2 and TRBJ1-2; D is unresolved. Germline values: CDR1 SNHLY, CDR2 FYNNEI. Trimming cost V 5 bases and J 5 bases, with 21 bases left between them. The length of the CDR3 is 16 residues.

The rearrangement links TRBV9 to TRBJ2-1, with D perhaps TRBD2 (5 bases). Germline CDR1 is SGDLS and CDR2 is YYNGEE. The CDR3 has 15 amino acids. Trimming removed 0 bases from V and 3 bases from J, with 10 bases in between. For the CDR3, the DNA is TGTGCCAGCAGCGTAGTCGGGGAGAACTACAATGAGCAGTTCTTC. This gives the protein CASSVVGENYNEQFF. Drawing the rest from reference TRBV9 and TRBJ2-1, the complete variable domain is DSGVTQTPKHLITATGQRVTLRCSPRSGDLSVYWYQQSLDQGLQFLIQYYNGEERAKGNILERFSAQQFPDLHSELNLSSLELGDSALYFCASSVVGENYNEQFFGPGTRLTVL.

V and J are TRBV7-9 and TRBJ2-2; D gene ambiguous. Trimming cost V 1 base and J 0 bases, with 9 bases left between them. Germline V gene sequence: CDR1 SEHNR, CDR2 FQNEAQ (reference sequence). The CDR3 has 16 amino acids. CDR3 sequence reads: CASSLVGLSNTGELFF. CDR3 nucleotides: TGTGCCAGCAGCTTAGTGGGTCTGTCGAACACCGGGGAGCTGTTTTTT.

J is TRBJ2-7 and V is TRBV7-9; the match to TRBD2 covers 7 bases. Germline CDR1 is SEHNR and CDR2 is FQNEAQ (reference sequence). The CDR3 is 14 residues long. With V trimmed by 5 bases and J by 2 bases, 6 bases remained unmatched. CDR3 loop: CASSPTTSTYEQYF. The CDR3 nucleotides read TGTGCCAGCAGCCCGACGACTAGCACCTACGAGCAGTACTTC.

The V and J genes are TRBV7-9 and TRBJ1-2; D is unclear. Germline CDR1 and CDR2: SEHNR and FQNEAQ (reference sequence). Trimming shortened V by 0 bases and J by 10 bases, and 9 bases separated the two germline ends. The CDR3 length is 12 residues. For the CDR3, the DNA is TGTGCCAGCAGCTTAGCCGGGCGGAACTACACCTTC. Protein: CASSLAGRNYTF. The full variable domain, in which reference TRBV7-9 and TRBJ1-2 provide the parts outside the CDR3, is DTGVSQNPRHKITKRGQNVTFRCDPISEHNRLYWYRQTLGQGPEFLTYFQNEAQLEKSRLLSDRFSAERPKGSFSTLEIQRTEQGDSAMYLCASSLAGRNYTFGSGTRLTVV.

This chain uses TRBV29-1 with TRBJ2-7, with TRBD1 identical over 8 bases. This CDR3 has 14 amino acids. Germline loops: CDR1 SQVTM, CDR2 ANQGSEA. The J segment lost 3 bases and the V segment lost 3 bases, leaving 7 bases of the junction unmatched. The CDR3 DNA is TGCAGCGTTGACACCGGGACAGGTTACTACGAGCAGTACTTC. It is translated as CSVDTGTGYYEQYF.

J is TRBJ2-1 and V is TRBV2; no firm D call. The CDR3 runs 11 residues. V lost 8 bases and J 8 bases, leaving 10 bases between the germline ends. Per the germline V gene, CDR1 is SNHLY and CDR2 is FYNNEI. CDR3 sequence (DNA): TGTGCCAGCGCCCGGAGCTATGAGCAGTTCTTC. The encoded protein is CASARSYEQFF.

This chain connects TRBV30 to TRBJ1-2, with D uncertain. CDR1 is GTSNPN, CDR2 SVGIG, per germline (reference sequence). The V end was cut by 4 bases, the J end by 7 bases, with 13 bases between. The CDR3 contains 12 residues. CDR3 coding DNA: TGTGCCTGGATGAACCCAGTAGGTGGCTACACCTTC. Protein sequence: CAWMNPVGGYTF.

This clone came up a few times. CDR3: CATSPRDYENNEQFF. The DNA for the CDR3 is TGTGCCACCAGCCCCCGGGACTACGAAAACAATGAGCAGTTCTTC. The V and J genes are TRBV15 and TRBJ2-1; 7 bases are shared with TRBD2. The CDR3 runs to 15 residues. The junction had 9 bases not matched to a gene; V was cut back by 5 bases and J by 5 bases. The V gene's germline CDR1 is LNHNV and CDR2 YYDKDF (reference sequence).

This CDR3 reads CASSLPGAFTGELFF. CDR3 bases: TGTGCCAGCAGTTTGCCAGGGGCTTTCACCGGGGAGCTGTTTTTT. V usage is TRBV28 and J usage is TRBJ2-2; D possibly corresponds to TRBD1 (6 bases). In germline, CDR1 is MDHEN, CDR2 SYDVKM. Deletions cut 3 bases from V and 4 bases from J, with 12 bases between. CDR3 size: 15 residues.

The chain links TRBV21-1 to TRBJ2-7; the DNA was not used to check the table's D call, TRBD2. TRBV21-1 is annotated as a pseudogene. The CDR3 length is 13 residues. CDR3 region: CASSKGGPYEQYF. As DNA, the CDR3 is TGTGCCAGCAGCAAGGGAGGGCCCTACGAGCAGTACTTC.

The chain combines TRBV5-6 with TRBJ2-5; TRBD1 matches 8 bases. Germline V lookup: CDR1 SGHDT, CDR2 YYEEEE. The CDR3 loop spans 13 amino acids. The trim removed 4 bases at V and 4 bases at J, leaving 3 bases unmatched. CDR3 sequence: CASSKDRVETQYF. The DNA of the CDR3 is TGTGCCAGCAGCAAGGACAGGGTAGAGACCCAGTACTTC.

The V call is TRBV29-1, the J call TRBJ2-2; D unclear. The ends were cut back, 6 bases at V and 7 bases at J, with 12 bases in the middle. The CDR3 runs to 12 residues. Per the germline V gene, CDR1 is SQVTM and CDR2 is ANQGSEA. CDR3 region: CSVRGQSGELFF. CDR3 DNA sequence: TGCAGCGTGCGAGGTCAGAGCGGGGAGCTGTTTTTT.

The chain links TRBV5-1 to TRBJ2-1; no clear D. This CDR3 region has 13 residues. Germline CDR1 is SGHRS and CDR2 is YFSETQ. V gave up 0 bases and J gave up 9 bases, with 10 bases separating them. CDR3 sequence reads: CASSLAPLGEQFF. The CDR3 bases are TGCGCCAGCAGCTTGGCCCCGCTGGGTGAGCAGTTCTTC.

The rearrangement joins TRBV6-5 to TRBJ2-7; D is perhaps TRBD1 or TRBD2 (5 bases each). The germline V gene has CDR1 MNHEY and CDR2 SVGAGI. The CDR3 totals 14 residues. V gave up 6 bases and J gave up 3 bases, with 15 bases separating them. The CDR3 DNA reads TGTGCCAGCAGGACCGGCCCGGGGCACTACGAGCAGTACTTC. Translating gives CASRTGPGHYEQYF.

This sequence joins TRBV15 and TRBJ2-6; 8 bases align to TRBD1. Germline CDR1 reads LNHNV; CDR2 reads YYDKDF (reference sequence). The CDR3 is 19 residues long. The V segment lost 3 bases and the J segment 0 bases; nucleotides outside the gene matches: 10. CDR3 loop: CATSSLPRTGHSGANVLTF. The CDR3 DNA sequence: TGTGCCACCAGCAGCTTGCCGCGGACAGGGCACTCTGGGGCCAACGTCCTGACTTTC.